This TCR beta chain emerged from a study of CD8 T cell repertoires and HIV-1 epitope variants. Study-level information: Enriched T cells were co-cultured with equal autologous T cell-negative cells. General study results and limits: Ten or so TCR beta clonotypes were antigen-specific, more than 5 apparently recognizing autologous or escape variants.

TCRdb keeps only in-frame clones here, not all; method: immunoSEQ multiplex PCR. The sample holds under 100,000 clones, roughly 81% seen once. Worth noting for this clone: Its antigen remains unidentified.

What was sequenced was uncultured baseline CD8+ T cells from peripheral blood mononuclear cells (PBMCs). The receptor was derived from a male donor with HIV.

The CDR3 loop reads CASSFGHSGTEAFF. Written as DNA, the CDR3 is TGTGCCAGCAGCTTCGGACATTCAGGGACTGAAGCTTTCTTT. The chain links TRBV9 to TRBJ1-1; possibly TRBD1 for D (5 bases). CDR1 is SGDLS, CDR2 YYNGEE, per germline. The CDR3 has 14 amino acids. V was clipped by 4 bases and J by 5 bases, with 15 bases between them.